Listed below are T cell receptor beta chains from one sample, sequenced in a study of blood T cells in healthy people across ages. MiXCR, run by TCRdb on the 5' RACE reads, gives a single entry per CDR3 protein. This table holds about 670,000 distinct CDR3 sequences, about 43% found once. The source material was blood. These receptors all come from a man aged 80 or over in good health. Each CDR3 is given with its conserved first and last residue. Fields, in order: clone size, J gene, V gene, D gene, CDR3 protein, CDR3 DNA. D genes are given only for firm matches. Where a row states a size, it is once, few, many or the class of an expanded clone; other rows omit it.

size: NA; J: TRBJ2-1; V: TRBV15; D: NA; CDR3: CATSRDGAETQFF; DNA: TGTGCCACCAGCAGAGATGGGGCGGAGACCCAGTTCTTC
size: NA; J: TRBJ2-1; V: TRBV4-1; D: TRBD1; CDR3: CASSSTGTGDDEQFF; DNA: TGCGCCAGCAGCTCCACCGGGACAGGGGACGATGAGCAGTTCTTC
size: NA; J: TRBJ2-7; V: TRBV6-1; D: NA; CDR3: CASSERSYEQYF; DNA: TGTGCCAGCAGTGAAAGGTCCTACGAGCAGTACTTC
size: NA; J: TRBJ1-4; V: TRBV7-9; D: NA; CDR3: CASGPLRSNEKLFF; DNA: TGTGCCAGCGGCCCATTGAGGTCTAATGAAAAACTGTTTTTT
size: NA; J: TRBJ1-2; V: TRBV30; D: NA; CDR3: CAWSPTGSGGYTF; DNA: TGTGCCTGGAGTCCGACTGGTTCGGGCGGCTACACCTTC
size: NA; J: TRBJ2-1; V: TRBV6-5; D: TRBD2; CDR3: CASSYSTSGSHEQFF; DNA: TGTGCCAGCAGTTACTCGACTAGCGGGAGCCATGAGCAGTTCTTC
size: NA; J: TRBJ1-4; V: TRBV7-2; D: NA; CDR3: CASRASATNEKLFF; DNA: TGTGCCAGCAGGGCCTCTGCAACTAATGAAAAACTGTTTTTT
size: NA; J: TRBJ2-5; V: TRBV6-2/TRBV6-3; D: NA; CDR3: CAGGGLLETQYF; DNA: TGTGCCGGAGGGGGTTTATTGGAGACCCAGTACTTC
size: NA; J: TRBJ1-6; V: TRBV7-9; D: NA; CDR3: CASSLIRDSPLHF; DNA: TGTGCCAGCAGCTTAATCCGGGATTCACCCCTCCACTTT
size: few; J: TRBJ2-7; V: TRBV10-3; D: TRBD2; CDR3: CAISEPGTSGRDEQYF; DNA: TGTGCCATCAGTGAGCCTGGGACTAGCGGGAGGGACGAGCAGTACTTC
size: NA; J: TRBJ1-2; V: TRBV7-2; D: NA; CDR3: CASSLERGNYGYTF; DNA: TGTGCCAGCAGCTTAGAGAGGGGTAACTATGGCTACACCTTC
size: NA; J: TRBJ2-7; V: TRBV5-1; D: NA; CDR3: CASSLGTEGYEQYF; DNA: TGCGCCAGCAGCTTAGGGACCGAAGGCTACGAGCAGTACTTC
size: NA; J: TRBJ2-7; V: TRBV20-1; D: NA; CDR3: CSARAQGHEQYF; DNA: TGCAGTGCTAGAGCCCAGGGACACGAGCAGTACTTC
size: NA; J: TRBJ2-1; V: TRBV20-1; D: NA; CDR3: CSASGTAGYNEQFF; DNA: TGCAGTGCTAGCGGGACGGCAGGTTACAATGAGCAGTTCTTC
size: NA; J: TRBJ2-2; V: TRBV7-2; D: TRBD2; CDR3: CASSPWTSGGASGELFF; DNA: TGTGCCAGCAGCCCCTGGACTAGCGGGGGGGCAAGCGGGGAGCTGTTTTTT
size: NA; J: TRBJ2-7; V: TRBV5-1; D: TRBD1; CDR3: CASGTGTGSYEQYF; DNA: TGCGCCAGCGGGACGGGGACAGGCTCCTACGAGCAGTACTTC
size: few; J: TRBJ2-7; V: TRBV6-2/TRBV6-3; D: NA; CDR3: CASSSFPSSYEQYF; DNA: TGTGCCAGCAGTTCTTTCCCCAGTTCCTACGAGCAGTACTTC
size: NA; J: TRBJ2-2; V: TRBV6-2/TRBV6-3; D: NA; CDR3: CASLQHSPGELFF; DNA: TGTGCCAGCCTCCAGCATAGTCCCGGGGAGCTGTTTTTT
size: NA; J: TRBJ2-6; V: TRBV30; D: NA; CDR3: CASSSGRSGANVLTF; DNA: TGTGCCTCTAGCTCGGGACGCTCTGGGGCCAACGTCCTGACTTTC
size: NA; J: TRBJ2-7; V: TRBV27; D: TRBD2; CDR3: CASSLSGRAFRYEQYF; DNA: TGTGCCAGCAGTTTGAGCGGGAGGGCCTTTAGGTACGAGCAGTACTTC
size: NA; J: TRBJ2-3; V: TRBV5-1; D: TRBD2; CDR3: CASSLRRESGGDTQYF; DNA: TGCGCCAGCAGCTTGAGGCGGGAGTCTGGGGGAGATACGCAGTATTTT
size: few; J: TRBJ2-3; V: TRBV20-1; D: NA; CDR3: CSARPRGPMGTQYF; DNA: TGCAGTGCTAGGCCCCGGGGACCTATGGGTACGCAGTATTTT
size: many; J: TRBJ1-2; V: TRBV29-1; D: TRBD1; CDR3: CSVRTGGNTF; DNA: TGCAGCGTTCGGACAGGGGGTAACACCTTC
size: many; J: TRBJ2-5; V: TRBV7-2; D: TRBD2; CDR3: CASSLATSGGIETQYF; DNA: TGTGCCAGCAGCTTAGCGACTAGCGGGGGGATCGAGACCCAGTACTTC
size: few; J: TRBJ1-1; V: TRBV5-1; D: NA; CDR3: CASSSERQTLNTEAFF; DNA: TGCGCCAGCAGCTCGGAGCGACAGACCTTAAACACTGAAGCTTTCTTT
size: NA; J: TRBJ1-6; V: TRBV7-2; D: NA; CDR3: CASSLVSSNNSPLHF; DNA: TGTGCCAGCAGCTTAGTGTCGTCCAATAATTCACCCCTCCACTTT
size: NA; J: TRBJ1-6; V: TRBV15; D: NA; CDR3: CATSREVRDSPLHF; DNA: TGTGCCACCAGCAGAGAGGTTCGGGATTCACCCCTCCACTTT
size: NA; J: TRBJ2-3; V: TRBV7-2; D: NA; CDR3: CASSLVGNTDTQYF; DNA: TGTGCCAGCAGCTTAGTAGGGAACACAGATACGCAGTATTTT
size: NA; J: TRBJ2-1; V: TRBV12-3/TRBV12-4; D: NA; CDR3: CASSGGPSYNEQFF; DNA: TGTGCCAGCAGTGGGGGGCCTTCCTACAATGAGCAGTTCTTC
size: NA; J: TRBJ2-7; V: TRBV6-5; D: TRBD2; CDR3: CASSSWDGGYEQYF; DNA: TGTGCCAGCAGTTCTTGGGACGGGGGGTACGAGCAGTACTTC
size: NA; J: TRBJ2-2; V: TRBV7-2; D: NA; CDR3: CAGSVQMNTGELFF; DNA: TGTGCCGGCAGCGTACAAATGAACACCGGGGAGCTGTTTTTT
size: NA; J: TRBJ2-3; V: TRBV3-1; D: NA; CDR3: CASSAPGRRASDTQYF; DNA: TGTGCCAGCAGCGCACCGGGGCGCAGAGCTTCAGATACGCAGTATTTT
size: many; J: TRBJ2-7; V: TRBV6-5; D: TRBD1; CDR3: CASSKGQGAPYEQYF; DNA: TGTGCCAGCAGTAAGGGACAGGGGGCTCCCTACGAGCAGTACTTC
size: few; J: TRBJ2-4; V: TRBV20-1; D: NA; CDR3: CSADNRAGIKNIQYF; DNA: TGCAGTGCCGATAACAGGGCGGGTATCAAAAACATTCAGTACTTC
size: few; J: TRBJ2-7; V: TRBV15; D: TRBD1; CDR3: CATSRVRQGPYEQYF; DNA: TGTGCCACCAGCAGGGTTAGACAGGGTCCTTACGAGCAGTACTTC
size: NA; J: TRBJ2-3; V: TRBV2; D: TRBD1; CDR3: CASSDRVGRTDTQYF; DNA: TGTGCCAGCAGCGACAGGGTGGGTCGCACAGATACGCAGTATTTT
size: few; J: TRBJ2-7; V: TRBV4-1; D: NA; CDR3: CASSQAEGFEQYF; DNA: TGCGCCAGCAGCCAAGCTGAGGGTTTTGAGCAGTACTTC
size: NA; J: TRBJ2-3; V: TRBV2; D: NA; CDR3: CASSVSAPTDTQYF; DNA: TGTGCCAGCAGTGTCAGTGCCCCTACAGATACGCAGTATTTT
size: NA; J: TRBJ2-7; V: TRBV7-2; D: TRBD1; CDR3: CASGAGTGPYEQYF; DNA: TGTGCCAGCGGAGCCGGGACAGGGCCCTACGAGCAGTACTTC
size: NA; J: TRBJ2-5; V: TRBV28; D: NA; CDR3: CASSRSLVVGETQYF; DNA: TGTGCCAGCTCGAGGTCGCTCGTAGTGGGCGAGACCCAGTACTTC
size: NA; J: TRBJ2-7; V: TRBV7-6; D: TRBD1; CDR3: CASSRTGGEVSYEQYF; DNA: TGTGCCAGCAGCCGCACAGGGGGCGAGGTCTCCTACGAGCAGTACTTC
size: once; J: TRBJ2-2; V: TRBV9; D: TRBD2; CDR3: CASSVAPQLAGGYTGELFF; DNA: TGTGCCAGCAGCGTAGCTCCCCAACTAGCGGGAGGGTACACCGGGGAGCTGTTTTTT
size: NA; J: TRBJ2-3; V: TRBV7-2; D: TRBD2; CDR3: CASSAGTSGRLTDTQYF; DNA: TGTGCCAGCAGCGCCGGGACTAGCGGGAGGTTGACAGATACGCAGTATTTT
size: few; J: TRBJ2-5; V: TRBV11-2; D: NA; CDR3: CASSSGLSQETQYF; DNA: TGTGCCAGCAGCTCCGGACTAAGCCAAGAGACCCAGTACTTC